The rows below give T cell receptor beta chains drawn from one sample of a study of blood T cell repertoires in COVID-19. Method: immunoSEQ multiplex PCR; TCRdb's copy keeps in-frame clones and lacks some. The table lists more than 70,000 clones, more than 75% of them singletons. Sequencing input: peripheral blood. Source of these receptors: a human donor in a cohort sampled during active COVID-19. CDR3s include the opening cysteine and the closing phenylalanine or tryptophan. A D gene is named only where the DNA matches it firmly. The size entry is marked missing in some rows and otherwise reads once, few, many or a size class.

V	D	J	size	DNA	CDR3
TRBV21-1	-	TRBJ2-5	-	TGTGCCAGCAGCAAATGTCCGGGGGGAGAGACCCAGTACTTC	CASSKCPGGETQYF
TRBV4-1	TRBD2	TRBJ2-1	-	TGCGCCAGCAGCCAAACTAGCGTTCTCCCCTACAATGAGCAGTTCTTC	CASSQTSVLPYNEQFF
TRBV7-2	-	TRBJ2-7	-	TGTGCCAGCAGCTTCACATCATTCGAGCAGTACTTC	CASSFTSFEQYF
TRBV19	TRBD1	TRBJ2-2	-	TGTGCCAGCGGGGTGGACAGGGATTCCGGGGAGCTGTTTTTT	CASGVDRDSGELFF
TRBV7-9	-	TRBJ2-5	few	TGTGCCAGCAGCCTTCGTGAGGGTGGAGAGACCCAGTACTTC	CASSLREGGETQYF
TRBV19	TRBD1	TRBJ2-7	-	TGTGCCAGTAGTCTGGATGACAGGGGCAACTACGAGCAGTACTTC	CASSLDDRGNYEQYF
TRBV5-1	TRBD2	TRBJ2-2	-	TGCGCCAGCAGCTTGGTACTAGCGGGAGGATCGAACACCGGGGAGCTGTTTTTT	CASSLVLAGGSNTGELFF
TRBV29-1	-	TRBJ2-5	many	TGCAGCGTTGAGGTGGGGCGCCGAGAGACCCAGTACTTC	CSVEVGRRETQYF
TRBV2	-	TRBJ2-7	few	TGTGCCAGCAGTGAAGCGCTTCGACAGACGGGCCCTTACTTC	CASSEALRQTGPYF
TRBV11-3	TRBD1	TRBJ2-3	-	TGTGCCAGCAGCGGACAGGGGGGCACAGATACGCAGTATTTT	CASSGQGGTDTQYF
TRBV11-2	TRBD1	TRBJ1-3	-	TGTGCCAGCAGCCGACAGGGTGATGGAAACACCATATATTTT	CASSRQGDGNTIYF
TRBV7-9	-	TRBJ1-3	-	TGTGCCAGCACATCGGGGGGCTCTGGAAACACCATATATTTT	CASTSGGSGNTIYF
TRBV2	TRBD2	TRBJ2-3	-	TGTGCCAGCAGGGGACTAGCGGTTAACACAGATACGCAGTATTTT	CASRGLAVNTDTQYF
TRBV6-5	-	TRBJ2-1	once	TGTGCCAGCACCGCCTACCTACATGAGCAGTTCTTC	CASTAYLHEQFF
TRBV9	-	TRBJ2-5	-	TGTGCCAGCAGCGGAAGGACACTCCAAGAGACCCAGTACTTC	CASSGRTLQETQYF
TRBV10-3	-	TRBJ2-5	-	TGTGCCATCAACACGGGGGATCGGGAGACCCAGTACTTC	CAINTGDRETQYF
TRBV5-8	TRBD2	TRBJ2-3	few	TGTGCCAGCAGCGGACTAGTAGGCACAGATACGCAGTATTTT	CASSGLVGTDTQYF
TRBV18	-	TRBJ2-1	once	TGTGCCAGCTCAAAAATGAACCAGAACAATGAGCAGTTCTTC	CASSKMNQNNEQFF
TRBV24-1	TRBD2	TRBJ2-1	-	TGTGCCACCAGTGATTTGCGCGTAGCGGGAGGCCGGAGTGAGCAGTTCTTC	CATSDLRVAGGRSEQFF
TRBV18	TRBD1	TRBJ1-1	once	TGTGCCAGCTCACAGGAAAGACAGGGTTCGGCTGAAGCTTTCTTT	CASSQERQGSAEAFF
TRBV19	TRBD1	TRBJ1-2	-	TGTGCCAGTAGGCTGCCGGGACAGGGACACTATGGCTACACCTTC	CASRLPGQGHYGYTF
TRBV18	TRBD1	TRBJ2-7	-	TGTGCCAGCACCGGACAGGGTACCGACGAGCAGTACTTC	CASTGQGTDEQYF
TRBV7-6	-	TRBJ2-2	-	TGTGCCAGCAGCCAGGGGTGGGGCAACACCGGGGAGCTGTTTTTT	CASSQGWGNTGELFF
TRBV11-1	-	TRBJ2-5	-	TGTGCCAGCAGCCCCGCCGGGATCGAGGAGACCCAGTACTTC	CASSPAGIEETQYF
TRBV6-2/TRBV6-3	-	TRBJ1-1	-	TGTGCCAGCAGTTACTCTACAAACAGGGAGTTCTTT	CASSYSTNREFF
TRBV3-1/TRBV3-2	TRBD2	TRBJ2-1	-	TGTGCCAGCAACCAAGCGGGAGTTCACAATGAGCAGTTCTTC	CASNQAGVHNEQFF
TRBV3-1/TRBV3-2	-	TRBJ1-5	-	TGTGCCAGCAGCCAAGGCGGGGGTCGGTGGCCCCAGCATTTT	CASSQGGGRWPQHF
TRBV19	TRBD1	TRBJ1-2	-	TGTGCCAGTAGTCCTGGGAGACAGGGCTTCGCCTATGGCTACACCTTC	CASSPGRQGFAYGYTF
TRBV29-1	TRBD2	TRBJ2-7	few	TGCAGCGTGGTCCCCGGGACTAGCGGGAGATACGAGCAGTACTTC	CSVVPGTSGRYEQYF
TRBV6-5	-	TRBJ1-5	-	TGTGCCAGCTGGGCAGAGAGCAATCAGCCCCAGCATTTT	CASWAESNQPQHF
TRBV5-1	TRBD2	TRBJ2-1	-	TGCGCCAGCAACGAAGGCTTCAGACACGGGGGGAATGAGCAGTTCTTC	CASNEGFRHGGNEQFF
TRBV5-4	TRBD2	TRBJ2-3	-	TGTGCCAGCAGCTTAGCCGGGAGGGTCGCAGATACGCAGTATTTT	CASSLAGRVADTQYF
TRBV29-1	TRBD2	TRBJ2-3	-	TGCAGCGTCCCCGGGACTAGCGGGACCTCAGATACGCAGTATTTT	CSVPGTSGTSDTQYF
TRBV6-1	-	TRBJ1-6	-	TGTGCCAGCAGTGCCTTCAAACAGGGATCGAATTCACCCCTCCACTTT	CASSAFKQGSNSPLHF